Listed here are 26 T cell receptor beta chains from one sample, sequenced in a study of T cells after yellow fever vaccination (dated by TCRdb to between 2017 and 2020). The treatment or condition label of this sample denotes: live attenuated yellow fever vaccine strain. Library prep was done by 5' RACE. Sequencing instrument: Illumina HiSeq 2500. Using fastp at Q25 and MiXCR, TCRdb reprocessed the public reads and kept productive beta chains. All rows with the same CDR3 protein become a single entry with the most common DNA and genes. The sample profile shows about 73,000 distinct CDR3 sequences; about 7.7% of them were found once. 41% of the sample rests with the top ten. The source material was CD8+ T cells sorted from PBMCs, sampled on the day of the yellow fever booster vaccination. The receptors were gathered from a man aged 30 to 45 who received the YFV17D yellow fever vaccine.

There are a few counts of this clonotype. This chain links TRBV5-4 with TRBJ2-3; 8 bases fit TRBD2. The V gene's germline CDR1 is SGHNT and CDR2 YYREEE (reference sequence). V gave up 1 base and J gave up 6 bases; unmatched junction bases: 7. CDR3 length equals 15 residues. The CDR3 bases are TGTGCCAGCAGCTTGTTTACTAGCGGAGGGGATACGCAGTATTTT. Its translation is CASSLFTSGGDTQYF.

In this sample, this clonotype turned up a few times. The chain has TRBV27 and TRBJ2-1; D is unclear. From germline, CDR1 is MNHEY and CDR2 SMNVEV (reference sequence). The CDR3 covers 16 residues. V lost 7 bases to trimming and J lost 6 bases, with 22 bases between them. CDR3 nucleotides: TGTGCCAGCACACTCTCGATGCCAACGCCAGGCAATGAGCAGTTCTTC. It codes for CASTLSMPTPGNEQFF.

This clonotype was picked up many times. The chain combines TRBV29-1 with TRBJ2-2; D uncertain. Germline CDR1 SQVTM, CDR2 ANQGSEA. The V end was cut by 4 bases, the J end by 5 bases, with 11 bases between. The CDR3 length is 13 residues. DNA for the CDR3: TGCAGCGTTGTAGGCCAGATTACCGGGGAGCTGTTTTTT. It translates to CSVVGQITGELFF.

The chain recombines TRBV9 with TRBJ2-1; no clear D. Trimming removed 3 bases from V and 6 bases from J, with 10 bases in between. The CDR3 contains 13 residues. The V gene's germline CDR1 is SGDLS and CDR2 YYNGEE. The CDR3 bases are TGTGCCAGCAGCGCGGATACTTTCAATGAGCAGTTCTTC. This translates into CASSADTFNEQFF.

About this clonotype: Being one base from a much bigger clone, this may be a read error. This chain connects TRBV25-1 to TRBJ2-3; 10 bases match TRBD2. The germline V gene has CDR1 MGHDK and CDR2 SYGVNS. CDR3 length: 16 residues. The CDR3 here is CASSALASGRTDTKYF. CDR3 coding DNA: TGTGCCAGCAGCGCACTAGCTAGCGGGAGAACAGATACGAAGTATTTT.

This clonotype was seen repeatedly, ten times or more. The rearrangement uses TRBV28 and TRBJ2-7; TRBD1 agrees at 7 bases. Trimming took 4 bases from V and 4 from J; bases not matched to a gene: 7. The germline V gene encodes CDR1 MDHEN and CDR2 SYDVKM. CDR3 length: 14 residues. CDR3 residues: CASSSGTDFYEQYF. The CDR3 DNA reads as TGTGCCAGCAGTTCCGGGACAGATTTTTACGAGCAGTACTTC.

The chain links TRBV7-2 to TRBJ2-7; the D is unclear. The ends were cut back, 1 base at V and 0 bases at J, with 7 bases in the middle. CDR3 size: 14 residues. CDR1 and CDR2 from the germline V gene are SGHTA and FQGNSA. This CDR3 is CASSLVMGSYEQYF. For the CDR3, the DNA is TGTGCCAGCAGCTTAGTGATGGGCTCCTACGAGCAGTACTTC. The entire variable domain, with the rest obtained from reference TRBV7-2 and TRBJ2-7, is as follows: GAGVSQSPSNKVTEKGKDVELRCDPISGHTALYWYRQSLGQGLEFLIYFQGNSAPDKSGLPSDRFSAERTGGSVSTLTIQRTQQEDSAVYLCASSLVMGSYEQYFGPGTRLTVT.

This clonotype has a handful of counts. The rearrangement links TRBV7-9 to TRBJ2-7; unclear D gene. The CDR3 is 14 residues long. CDR1 and CDR2 from the germline V gene are SEHNR and FQNEAQ (reference sequence). Trimming took 5 bases from V and 3 from J, leaving 14 bases between them. CDR3 sequence reads: CASSGENRDYEQYF. The CDR3 coding sequence is TGTGCCAGCAGCGGTGAAAACAGAGACTACGAGCAGTACTTC.

The count of this clonotype is one. This chain uses TRBV15 with TRBJ2-5, with TRBD2 as a possible D gene (6 bases). Trimming took off 1 base at V and 4 bases at J, with 7 bases between the two ends. The CDR3 consists of 13 residues. The V gene's germline CDR1 is LNHNV and CDR2 YYDKDF (reference sequence). The CDR3 nucleotides are TGTGCCACCAGCAGAGTTAGCGGAGAGACCCAGTACTTC. Protein sequence: CATSRVSGETQYF.

There are a few counts of this clonotype. V gene TRBV12-3 or TRBV12-4 combines with J gene TRBJ2-3; tentatively, D is TRBD2 (6 bases). V lost 7 bases, J lost 1 base, and 18 bases lay in between. The length of the CDR3 is 16 residues. CDR3 sequence reads: CASTGEGSPGTDTQYF. The CDR3, as DNA: TGTGCCAGCACGGGGGAAGGGTCACCCGGCACAGATACGCAGTATTTT.

The chain employs TRBV7-9 and TRBJ2-7; D gene ambiguous. CDR1 is SEHNR, CDR2 FQNEAQ, per germline (reference sequence). The CDR3 contains 17 residues. The germline V and J ends were trimmed by 2 bases and 0 bases, with 17 bases remaining between them. The CDR3 sequence: CASSLPSETASSYEQYF. The CDR3 nucleotides read TGTGCCAGCAGCTTACCGAGCGAAACTGCTAGCTCCTACGAGCAGTACTTC.

V usage is TRBV24-1 and J usage is TRBJ2-1; 7 bases are shared with TRBD1. The CDR3 is made up of 14 amino acids. Germline values: CDR1 KGHDR, CDR2 SFDVKD. J was trimmed by 7 bases and V by 1 base; bases with no gene match: 3. CDR3 region: CATSDLSRGNEQFF. DNA of the CDR3: TGTGCCACCAGTGATTTAAGCAGGGGGAATGAGCAGTTCTTC.

This clonotype was seen ten or more times. The chain links TRBV7-8 to TRBJ2-3; tentative D call: TRBD2 (7 bases). This CDR3 has 14 residues. The germline V gene has CDR1 SGHVS and CDR2 FQNEAQ. Trimming stripped 1 base from V and 4 bases from J, with 9 bases between. CDR3 residues: CASSLEGGADTQYF. The CDR3 region has the DNA TGTGCCAGCAGCTTAGAAGGGGGGGCAGATACGCAGTATTTT.

This clonotype occurred many times. The chain combines TRBV12-3 or TRBV12-4 with TRBJ2-5; 7 positions agree with TRBD2. This CDR3 contains 15 residues. The V segment lost 4 bases and the J segment 1 base; nucleotides outside the gene matches: 6. CDR3 amino acids: CASSSGREAQETQYF. The CDR3 bases are TGTGCCAGCAGTTCGGGACGGGAGGCCCAAGAGACCCAGTACTTC.

In its sample, this clonotype was seen many times. The chain recombines TRBV4-3 with TRBJ2-2, with D maybe TRBD2 (6 bases). V gave up 5 bases and J gave up 0 bases, with 10 bases separating them. This CDR3 has 15 amino acids. Per the germline V gene, CDR1 is LGHNA and CDR2 is YSLEER. The CDR3 loop reads CASSATGANTGELFF. In DNA form, the CDR3 reads TGCGCCAGCAGCGCCACGGGGGCGAACACCGGGGAGCTGTTTTTT.

This clonotype was found a few times. The chain uses TRBV7-8 and TRBJ1-2, with 7 bases fitting TRBD1. V was clipped by 0 bases and J by 4 bases; unmatched bases: 8. Germline loops: CDR1 SGHVS, CDR2 FQNEAQ. CDR3 length: 16 amino acids. CDR3 protein: CASSLAGQGGSYGYTF. In DNA form, the CDR3 reads TGTGCCAGCAGCTTAGCCGGGCAGGGGGGTAGCTATGGCTACACCTTC.

This clonotype was recorded a few times. This chain uses TRBV7-8 with TRBJ2-7; 9 bases are shared with TRBD1. The CDR3 totals 15 residues. After removal of 4 bases from V and 9 bases from J, the junction contained 13 bases not matched to a gene. CDR1 is SGHVS and CDR2 is FQNEAQ in the germline V gene. CDR3 amino acids: CASSSSTGGFFWQYF. The CDR3 region has the DNA TGTGCCAGCAGCTCCTCGACAGGGGGGTTTTTCTGGCAGTACTTC.

As for this clonotype: Its ends do not fully match the called genes, so a read error is possible. The chain has TRBV3-1 and TRBJ2-1; weak D call: TRBD2 (6 bases). CDR1 is LGHDT, CDR2 YNNKEL, per germline (reference sequence). The CDR3 runs 14 residues. The chain's CDR3 is CACSLGGGRNEQFF. CDR3 bases: TGTGCCTGCAGTTTGGGGGGAGGAAGAAATGAGCAGTTCTTC.

In its sample, this clonotype was seen a few times. The V and J genes are TRBV29-1 and TRBJ2-1; unclear D gene. CDR1 SQVTM and CDR2 ANQGSEA come from the germline V gene. V was cut by 3 bases and J by 0 bases, with 12 bases left in between. CDR3 length: 15 residues. The CDR3 nucleotides read TGCAGCGTTGAGGACGCCAGGAGCTCCTACAATGAGCAGTTCTTC. Translated: CSVEDARSSYNEQFF.

This clonotype was recorded at least ten times. The genes are TRBV25-1 and TRBJ2-1; D gene ambiguous. Germline values: CDR1 MGHDK, CDR2 SYGVNS. CDR3 size: 12 residues. The V and J ends lost 1 base and 7 bases respectively, with 5 bases between them. Here the CDR3 reads CASSEWDNEQFF. In nucleotides, the CDR3 is TGTGCCAGCAGTGAATGGGATAATGAGCAGTTCTTC.

DNA for the CDR3: TGTGCCAGCAGCTCGAAAACTAGCGGAATCGACTACGAGCAGTACTTC. It codes for CASSSKTSGIDYEQYF. This sequence joins TRBV7-2 and TRBJ2-7; 8 bases align to TRBD2. This CDR3 is 16 amino acids long. V trimming: 4 bases; J trimming: 3 bases; junction bases outside the gene matches: 11. CDR1 is SGHTA and CDR2 is FQGNSA in the germline V gene.

The chain carries TRBV4-2 and TRBJ2-7, with a weak D call TRBD1 (5 bases). Germline CDR1 and CDR2: LGHNA and YNFKEQ. The CDR3 contains 17 residues. V gave up 3 bases and J gave up 2 bases, with 20 bases separating them. The CDR3 region is CASSQASGINAPYEQYF. CDR3 bases: TGTGCCAGCAGCCAGGCTTCAGGGATTAATGCCCCCTACGAGCAGTACTTC.

This clonotype was detected a few times. This sequence joins TRBV6-5 and TRBJ2-7, with a weak D call TRBD1 (5 bases). The ends were cut back, 10 bases at V and 7 bases at J, with 14 bases in the middle. The CDR3 has 11 residues. Germline V CDR1 and CDR2: MNHEY, SVGAGI. The CDR3 sequence: CATQGLGEQYF. The CDR3 DNA reads as TGTGCCACCCAGGGCTTGGGGGAGCAGTACTTC.

Ten or more counts support this clonotype. This rearrangement joins TRBV29-1 to TRBJ2-1; TRBD2 matches 9 bases. V dropped 4 bases and J dropped 8; count of bases not matched to a gene: 9. Germline assignment: CDR1 SQVTM and CDR2 ANQGSEA. The CDR3 runs to 14 residues. The CDR3 loop is CSVGFSSGIDEQFF. In nucleotides, the CDR3 is TGCAGCGTTGGGTTCTCTAGCGGGATCGATGAGCAGTTCTTC.

This clonotype was counted at least ten times. The chain has TRBV20-1 and TRBJ2-7; TRBD1 agrees at 8 bases. V lost 5 bases to trimming and J lost 5 bases; unmatched junction nucleotides: 8. From germline, CDR1 is DFQATT and CDR2 SNEGSKA (reference sequence). The CDR3 extends over 13 amino acids. The CDR3 is CSAPTGEVNEQYF. The CDR3 bases are TGCAGTGCTCCGACAGGGGAGGTTAACGAGCAGTACTTC.

This clonotype came up a few times. The rearrangement joins TRBV4-1 to TRBJ1-1, with D maybe TRBD1 (5 bases). The V gene lost 4 bases and the J gene lost 6 bases, with 12 bases spanning the gap. Germline assignment: CDR1 MGHRA and CDR2 YSYEKL. The CDR3 is 13 residues long. The DNA of the CDR3 is TGCGCCAGCAGCCTTCCCAAAGGGGCTGAAGCTTTCTTT. Its translation: CASSLPKGAEAFF.